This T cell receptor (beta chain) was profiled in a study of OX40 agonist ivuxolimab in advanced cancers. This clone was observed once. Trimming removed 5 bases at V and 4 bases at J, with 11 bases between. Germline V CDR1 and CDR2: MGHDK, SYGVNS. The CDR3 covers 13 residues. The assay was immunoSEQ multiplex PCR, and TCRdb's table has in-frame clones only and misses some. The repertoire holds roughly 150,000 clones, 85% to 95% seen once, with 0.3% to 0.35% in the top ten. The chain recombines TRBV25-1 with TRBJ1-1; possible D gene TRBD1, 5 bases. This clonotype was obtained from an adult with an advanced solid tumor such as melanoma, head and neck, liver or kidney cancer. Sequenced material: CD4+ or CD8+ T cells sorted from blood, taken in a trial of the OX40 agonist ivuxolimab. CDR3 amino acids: CASSKGYGTEAFF. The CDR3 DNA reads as TGTGCCAGCAGTAAGGGGTATGGCACTGAAGCTTTCTTT. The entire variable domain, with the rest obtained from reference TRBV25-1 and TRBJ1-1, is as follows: EADIYQTPRYLVIGTGKKITLECSQTMGHDKMYWYQQDPGMELHLIHYSYGVNSTEKGDLSSESTVSRIRTEHFPLTLESARPSHTSQYLCASSKGYGTEAFFGQGTRLTVV.